One sample yielded the 26 T cell receptor beta chains listed below, sequenced in a study of blood T cell repertoires in COVID-19. The protocol was immunoSEQ multiplex PCR, while the TCRdb copy is restricted to in-frame clones and leaves out a portion. The data contain 200,000 or so clones, roughly 81% of them singletons. Source material: peripheral blood. These receptor sequences come from a woman aged 80 or older with COVID-19, enrolled during active disease.

This chain joins TRBV18 and TRBJ1-2; maybe TRBD1 (5 bases). The CDR3 extends over 15 amino acids. V lost 3 bases and J lost 4, with 15 bases in between. Germline loops: CDR1 KGHSH, CDR2 LQKENI. In DNA, the CDR3 is TGTGCCAGCTCACCGGATGGACGGGGGATCTATGGCTACACCTTC. Amino acid sequence: CASSPDGRGIYGYTF. Combining the CDR3 with reference TRBV18 and TRBJ1-2 gives the whole variable domain NAGVMQNPRHLVRRRGQEARLRCSPMKGHSHVYWYRQLPEEGLKFMVYLQKENIIDESGMPKERFSAEFPKEGPSILRIQQVVRGDSAAYFCASSPDGRGIYGYTFGSGTRLTVV.

J is TRBJ2-7 and V is TRBV13; D perhaps matches TRBD2 (7 bases). The CDR3 has 14 residues. The V gene's germline CDR1 is PRHDT and CDR2 FYEKMQ (reference sequence). V was pared by 1 base and J by 6 bases, with 13 bases between. CDR3 residues: CASSLEAGAGEQYF. Here the CDR3 DNA reads TGTGCCAGCAGCTTAGAGGCGGGGGCGGGCGAGCAGTACTTC.

V is TRBV7-8 and J is TRBJ1-2; 8 bases align to TRBD1. The CDR3 contains 15 residues. Per germline, CDR1 SGHVS and CDR2 FQNEAQ. Trimming took 5 bases from V and 6 from J; bases not matched to a gene: 11. CDR3 nucleotides: TGTGCCAGCAGCACCCGGCAGGGGGCGGGGGATGGCTACACCTTC. Its translation: CASSTRQGAGDGYTF.

In DNA form, the CDR3 reads TGTGCCAGCAGCTTCCGGGACTTTGGAAACACCATATATTTT. Its translation: CASSFRDFGNTIYF. The chain has TRBV5-8 and TRBJ1-3; a possible D gene is TRBD1 (5 bases). Per germline, CDR1 SGHTS and CDR2 YDEGEE. The CDR3 runs 14 residues. V lost 2 bases, J lost 3 bases, and 9 bases lay in between.

This clone has just a few counts. The V gene is TRBV3-1 (or the pseudogene TRBV3-2), the J gene TRBJ1-1, with D unresolved. Trimming took off 0 bases at V and 4 bases at J, with 12 bases between the two ends. Per germline, CDR1 LGHDT and CDR2 YNNKEL (reference sequence). The CDR3 consists of 15 residues. CDR3 in DNA: TGTGCCAGCAGCCAAGACCCGGGCGGGATCACTGAAGCTTTCTTT. Translation: CASSQDPGGITEAFF.

This chain uses TRBV27 with TRBJ2-1; 10 bases map to TRBD2. V dropped 6 bases and J dropped 9; count of bases not matched to a gene: 8. CDR3 length equals 14 residues. Per germline, CDR1 MNHEY and CDR2 SMNVEV (reference sequence). The CDR3 sequence: CASRTGTSVGEQFF. CDR3 bases: TGTGCCAGCAGGACCGGGACTAGCGTCGGTGAGCAGTTCTTC.

This clone has just one count. V and J are TRBV29-1 and TRBJ2-7, with 8 bases aligning to TRBD1. CDR1 and CDR2 from the germline V gene are SQVTM and ANQGSEA. V was clipped by 0 bases and J by 4 bases; unmatched bases: 17. The CDR3 runs to 18 residues. CDR3 loop: CSVEDRQGTWGTAYEQYF. The CDR3 coding sequence is TGCAGCGTTGAAGATCGACAGGGGACCTGGGGGACAGCTTACGAGCAGTACTTC.

V and J are TRBV29-1 and TRBJ1-2; 9 nucleotides align to TRBD1. From germline, CDR1 is SQVTM and CDR2 ANQGSEA. Trimming cost V 6 bases and J 6 bases; bases outside gene matches: 11. The CDR3 is 14 amino acids. The CDR3 here is CSVIFRDRVDGYTF. The DNA of the CDR3 is TGCAGCGTCATATTCCGGGACAGGGTAGATGGCTACACCTTC.

This clone is a singleton in its sample. The J gene is TRBJ2-2, the V gene TRBV5-6; D is possibly TRBD1 (7 bases). V was clipped by 4 bases and J by 4 bases, with 20 bases between them. Germline CDR1 is SGHDT and CDR2 is YYEEEE. CDR3 length equals 17 residues. Written as DNA, the CDR3 is TGTGCCAGCAGCCCTTTGGTGGAGGGGGCCGGCACCGGGGAGCTGTTTTTT. Amino acids: CASSPLVEGAGTGELFF.

The CDR3 region is CASSYGTANYGYTF. CDR3 sequence (DNA): TGTGCCAGCAGTTACGGGACAGCTAACTATGGCTACACCTTC. This chain connects TRBV6-6 to TRBJ1-2, with 7 bases lining up with TRBD1. Looked up from germline, CDR1 is MNHNY and CDR2 is SVGAGI (reference sequence). The CDR3 totals 14 residues. Trimming at V came to 2 bases and at J to 0 bases, leaving 0 bases not matched to a gene.

This chain uses TRBV3-1 (or the pseudogene TRBV3-2) with TRBJ1-6; D is undetermined. Germline V gene data show CDR1 as LGHDT and CDR2 as YNNKEL (reference sequence). The CDR3 totals 13 residues. Trimming cost V 1 base and J 6 bases, with 4 bases left between them. The chain's CDR3 is CASSQAINSPLHF. The DNA of the CDR3 is TGTGCCAGCAGCCAAGCCATTAATTCACCCCTCCACTTT.

This chain links TRBV4-2 with TRBJ2-7; 10 nucleotides line up with TRBD2. With 1 base clipped from V and 2 bases from J, the junction kept 8 bases outside the gene matches. Germline V gives CDR1 LGHNA, CDR2 YNFKEQ. This CDR3 is built from 17 residues. CDR3 coding DNA: TGTGCCAGCAGCCAAGTAGCGAGTAGCGGGAGGCCCTACGAGCAGTACTTC. Translating it yields CASSQVASSGRPYEQYF.

This clone appeared a single time. The chain combines TRBV2 with TRBJ1-2; TRBD1 agrees at 7 bases. The trim removed 5 bases at V and 4 bases at J, leaving 10 bases unmatched. The CDR3 extends over 15 amino acids. Germline CDR1 and CDR2: SNHLY and FYNNEI. The CDR3 DNA reads TGTGCCAGCAGTTTAACGACAGGGATGTTCTATGGCTACACCTTC. Encoded protein: CASSLTTGMFYGYTF.

The rearrangement joins TRBV5-4 to TRBJ2-3, with D tentatively TRBD2 (6 bases). The CDR3 length is 16 residues. CDR1 and CDR2 (germline): SGHNT, YYREEE (reference sequence). V was clipped by 3 bases and J by 0 bases, with 14 bases between them. This CDR3 reads CASSSSLAASTDTQYF. CDR3 DNA sequence: TGTGCCAGCAGCTCGTCACTAGCAGCTAGCACAGATACGCAGTATTTT.

This chain uses TRBV2 with TRBJ2-7; tentatively, D is TRBD2 (5 bases). The CDR3 covers 12 residues. Germline CDR1 SNHLY, CDR2 FYNNEI. Trimming took 9 bases from V and 4 from J, leaving 13 bases between them. The CDR3 sequence: CASTGDIYEQYF. The DNA of the CDR3 is TGTGCCAGTACCGGGGATATTTACGAGCAGTACTTC.

The rearrangement links TRBV5-1 to TRBJ1-4; 7 nucleotides match TRBD1. V was clipped by 4 bases and J by 7 bases; unmatched bases: 7. The CDR3 consists of 14 residues. CDR1 and CDR2 from the germline V gene are SGHRS and YFSETQ. Written as DNA, the CDR3 is TGCGCCAGCAGCCTCGACAGGGCTGGTGAAAAACTGTTTTTT. Translated: CASSLDRAGEKLFF.

This clone appeared a few times. This chain connects TRBV12-3 or TRBV12-4 to TRBJ2-1; tentative D call: TRBD2 (5 bases). The V and J ends lost 6 bases and 7 bases respectively, with 7 bases between them. The CDR3 runs to 11 residues. The CDR3 spells CASREGNEQFF. The CDR3 DNA reads as TGTGCCAGCAGAGAGGGTAATGAGCAGTTCTTC.

This chain uses TRBV3-1 (or the pseudogene TRBV3-2) with TRBJ2-1; D is possibly TRBD2 (6 bases). The V gene lost 4 bases and the J gene lost 0 bases, with 16 bases spanning the gap. The length of the CDR3 is 17 residues. Germline V gene sequence: CDR1 LGHDT, CDR2 YNNKEL (reference sequence). The CDR3 nucleotides are TGTGCCAGCAGCCTCCTCGGGAGTCAAAGCTCCTACAATGAGCAGTTCTTC. As protein: CASSLLGSQSSYNEQFF.

V usage is TRBV24-1 and J usage is TRBJ2-6; possibly TRBD1 for D (6 bases). Trimming removed 2 bases from V and 2 bases from J, with 9 bases in between. This CDR3 has 16 amino acids. Per the germline V gene, CDR1 is KGHDR and CDR2 is SFDVKD. The CDR3: CATSDSTGTGANVLTF. The CDR3 DNA follows: TGTGCCACCAGTGATTCAACAGGGACTGGGGCCAACGTCCTGACTTTC.

This clone was detected only a few times. The chain employs TRBV2 and TRBJ2-7, with D perhaps matching TRBD2 (5 bases). CDR1 is SNHLY and CDR2 is FYNNEI in the germline V gene. This CDR3 has 11 amino acids. Trimming cost V 7 bases and J 3 bases, with 7 bases left between them. CDR3 sequence reads: CASKRRYEQYF. In nucleotides, the CDR3 is TGTGCCAGCAAGCGGCGCTACGAGCAGTACTTC.

The chain carries TRBV29-1 and TRBJ2-7; 8 nucleotides line up with TRBD1. Germline lookup yields CDR1 SQVTM and CDR2 ANQGSEA. The CDR3 is 16 amino acids. Trimming removed 3 bases from V and 5 bases from J; junction bases left unmatched: 15. CDR3 coding DNA: TGCAGCGTTGATGGTGGTCGAGGACAGGGCTTGGACGAGCAGTACTTC. This codes for CSVDGGRGQGLDEQYF.

V gene TRBV7-9 combines with J gene TRBJ2-2; 7 bases agree with TRBD2. The CDR3 has 16 amino acids. Trimming at V came to 5 bases and at J to 9 bases, leaving 15 bases not matched to a gene. From germline, CDR1 is SEHNR and CDR2 FQNEAQ (reference sequence). The CDR3, as DNA: TGTGCCAGCAGCCGGTCAAGGACTAGGGACCTACGGGAGCTGTTTTTT. Encoded protein: CASSRSRTRDLRELFF.

J is TRBJ1-1 and V is TRBV5-1, with D perhaps TRBD1 (6 bases). V lost 2 bases to trimming and J lost 0 bases, with 8 bases between them. CDR3 length equals 14 residues. Germline V lookup: CDR1 SGHRS, CDR2 YFSETQ. The chain's CDR3 is CASSFQGMNTEAFF. The CDR3 coding sequence is TGCGCCAGCAGCTTTCAGGGGATGAACACTGAAGCTTTCTTT.

The V gene is TRBV13, the J gene TRBJ2-3; D is perhaps TRBD2 (5 bases). The CDR3 extends over 13 amino acids. The germline CDR1 and CDR2 sequences are PRHDT and FYEKMQ (reference sequence). Trimming took off 3 bases at V and 8 bases at J, with 12 bases between the two ends. Written as DNA, the CDR3 is TGTGCCAGCAGCTTGACGAGGGCCCCTACGCAGTATTTT. This translates into CASSLTRAPTQYF.

The rearrangement uses TRBV3-1 (or the pseudogene TRBV3-2) and TRBJ1-3; 7 positions match TRBD1. The V gene's germline CDR1 is LGHDT and CDR2 YNNKEL (reference sequence). With 3 bases clipped from V and 2 bases from J, the junction kept 4 bases outside the gene matches. The CDR3 is 15 amino acids. CDR3 sequence (DNA): TGTGCCAGCAGCCACCCGACAGGGACTGGAAACACCATATATTTT. Protein: CASSHPTGTGNTIYF.

In this sample, this clone turned up a few times. The rearrangement links TRBV6-5 to TRBJ2-1; 9 bases are a match to TRBD1. The CDR3 has 14 amino acids. The V and J ends lost 11 bases and 6 bases, in that order; junction bases with no gene match: 11. Germline CDR1 is MNHEY and CDR2 is SVGAGI. The CDR3 DNA sequence: TGTGCCCTAATCCCGGGACAGGGCCGCAATGAGCAGTTCTTC. Translation gives CALIPGQGRNEQFF.